Each of the 6 T cell receptor beta chains below was sequenced from the same sample in a study of PD-1 blockade in mismatch repair-deficient tumors. Measured with immunoSEQ multiplex PCR; TCRdb has only the in-frame clones, and not every one. This sample has around 120,000 clones, with around nine tenths found just once. This specimen consisted of peripheral blood, obtained roughly 70 weeks after starting pembrolizumab. These receptors came from an adult with mismatch repair-deficient cancer.

The chain couples TRBV19 to TRBJ1-5; D not resolved. The ends were cut back, 3 bases at V and 0 bases at J, with 9 bases in the middle. The CDR3 is 15 amino acids. The germline CDR1 and CDR2 sequences are LNHDA and SQIVND (reference sequence). CDR3 coding DNA: TGTGCCAGTAGTATTCATCTAAATAGCAATCAGCCCCAGCATTTT. Translated, it gives CASSIHLNSNQPQHF.

The J gene is TRBJ2-4, the V gene TRBV19, with no clear D. CDR3 size: 16 residues. The germline CDR1 and CDR2 sequences are LNHDA and SQIVND (reference sequence). V shed 4 bases and J shed 4 bases, with 17 bases lying between them. The CDR3 coding sequence is TGTGCCAGTAGTACACCTCTAGGTCCAGTAAAAAACATTCAGTACTTC. Protein sequence: CASSTPLGPVKNIQYF. The whole variable domain, filled in from reference TRBV19 and TRBJ2-4, reads DGGITQSPKYLFRKEGQNVTLSCEQNLNHDAMYWYRQDPGQGLRLIYYSQIVNDFQKGDIAEGYSVSREKKESFPLTVTSAQKNPTAFYLCASSTPLGPVKNIQYFGAGTRLSVL.

A single count supports this clone. The gene calls are TRBV4-1 and TRBJ2-2, with TRBD1 as a possible D gene (5 bases). V was clipped by 3 bases and J by 1 base, with 15 bases between them. The germline V gene has CDR1 MGHRA and CDR2 YSYEKL. The CDR3 covers 17 residues. The CDR3 protein is CASSQHIFGQNTGELFF. As DNA, the CDR3 is TGCGCCAGCAGCCAGCATATTTTCGGACAGAACACCGGGGAGCTGTTTTTT.

V usage is TRBV2 and J usage is TRBJ2-7; D unclear. Trimming cost V 4 bases and J 0 bases, with 13 bases left between them. Per germline, CDR1 SNHLY and CDR2 FYNNEI. The CDR3 loop spans 15 amino acids. CDR3 region: CASSGPPQVSYEQYF. CDR3 in DNA: TGTGCCAGCAGTGGTCCCCCGCAGGTCTCCTACGAGCAGTACTTC.

V and J are TRBV30 and TRBJ1-2; 8 positions match TRBD1. The germline gives CDR1 GTSNPN, CDR2 SVGIG (reference sequence). After removal of 1 base from V and 7 bases from J, the junction contained 8 bases not matched to a gene. This CDR3 comprises 14 residues. CDR3 nucleotides: TGTGCCTGGAGTGCCGGACAGGGTCTCGCTGGCTACACCTTC. This encodes CAWSAGQGLAGYTF.

This chain joins TRBV6-6 and TRBJ2-2; D is uncertain. Trimming pared 0 bases from V and 8 bases from J, leaving 7 bases between. This CDR3 contains 13 residues. Germline CDR1 reads MNHNY; CDR2 reads SVGAGI (reference sequence). The CDR3 DNA follows: TGTGCCAGCAGTTACTCAGGGTTGGGGGAGCTGTTTTTT. As protein: CASSYSGLGELFF.